This TCR beta chain was documented in a study of shared clonotypes between healthy human individuals (TCRdb year 2020). Regarding the study in general: The cohort comprised a couple of women and a few men aged 18 to 49 years. Each donor's leukapheresis produced roughly between roughly 0.9 and 9 billion PBMCs. Libraries were prepared and TCR repertoires were sequenced by different laboratories using diverse techniques, in order to increase sequencing depth and limit assay-specific biases. To estimate repertoire size and how much clonotype sharing occurs between individuals, the study deeply sequenced the blood TCR repertoires of roughly 5 healthy adults. For each donor, three plates each were used for CD4 naive and CD4 memory, two plates were used for CD8 naive, and one plate was used for CD8 memory.

Regarding this clone: Its recognized antigen is unknown. Qualities for individual bases were not recorded, and no much larger clone is one base off. This CDR3 is also generated by other DNA sequences in the sample.

TCR CDR3 regions were amplified from genomic DNA by multiplex PCR using the deep immunoSEQ assay. Genomic DNA extracted from each cell subset was distributed evenly over all wells of several immunoSEQ 96-well plates, and each plate served as one replicate. Each replicate PCR for sorted subsets received 150 to 250 ng genomic DNA, equal to 30,000 or so T cell genomes. The purified libraries were quantified using a Qubit 3.0 fluorometer, sized with a Bioanalyzer 2100, and then quantified again using the KAPA Library Quantification kit. A separate single-read 150-cycle Illumina NextSeq 550 flow cell was used to sequence each immunoSEQ 96-well plate. As for the original processing: The immunoSEQ output contained only junctional sequences without quality scores, so filtering could not match that applied to full-length reads. To assign V/J genes and CDR3, sequences were annotated using PyIR, a Python wrapper for IgBLAST v1.9, with IMGT germline references. Reads were removed for weak V/J assignments (E-value above 1e-6), missing CDR3, stop codons, out-of-frame junctions, or ambiguous translated residues. V3J clonotypes were defined by identical inferred V gene, J gene, and CDR3 amino acid sequence. The percentage overlap between two repertoires was calculated by dividing the number of shared unique clonotypes by the size of the smaller repertoire. Richness of each repertoire was evaluated using RTK rarefaction, the Chao1 estimator, and Recon v2.1 estimates of unobserved clonotypes. For all TCRbeta clonotypes obtained by the gDNA method from several donors, generation probabilities were computed with OLGA. TCRdb obtained this table from immuneACCESS and retained in-frame rearrangements with V and J assigned. These tables miss some clones; where compared with another copy, unresolved V genes account for less than half of the shortfall, and the remainder is unexplained. That table supplies the V and J calls and clone size; D and trimming were determined from the DNA. The sample table contains 2,500,000 or so clones; only one count was recorded for roughly 93% of them. The top ten clones comprise more than 0.35% of the sample.

Donors were healthy HIV-negative adults with no recently reported acute infections or vaccinations. Every donor was a Caucasian adult residing in Nashville, Tennessee, USA. Magnetic negative selection was used to enrich CD4+ T cells, after which naive cells were positively selected on CD45RA and the negative fraction became the memory subset. After blood collection by leukapheresis, PBMCs were isolated using Ficoll-Histopaque density gradient centrifugation and then cryopreserved in the vapor phase of liquid nitrogen. Analytical flow cytometry was used to check the purity and quantity of each magnetically sorted T cell population. Genomic DNA was isolated from every sorted fraction and measured by UV absorbance on a Nanodrop 2000c. From a lookup of the germline V gene, CDR1 and CDR2 are SGDLS and YYNGEE. The trim is 3 bases for V and 5 bases for J, with a gap of 11 bases between the germline ends. The CDR3 starts with the cysteine, ends with the phenylalanine, and has 14 residues. The kept DNA is CDR3 alone, 42 bases in frame from the first base.

The research as a whole found: Sampling was limited to blood, and TCR repertoires in tissue likely differ from TCR repertoires in blood. Rarefaction of sorted-subset datasets indicated incomplete sequencing despite the large sequencing depth. Because the study included a small number of donors, the genetic and exposure-history diversity represented was limited. When a few donors were compared, the shared fraction of clonotypes was around 5% for naive CD4, about 4% for naive CD8, 2.3% for memory CD4, and roughly 0.43% for memory CD8. Compared with non-shared clonotypes, the clonotypes found in all four sorted-subset donors had higher generation probabilities. Larger estimated clonotype richness was generally found for naive subsets than for memory subsets. Pairwise subsampling led to the expectation that sequencing depth would affect the degree of clonotype sharing among donors.

This chain joins TRBV9 to TRBJ1-4; TRBD1 is possibly the D segment (5 matching bases). The sequenced material came from naive CD4+ T cells from PBMCs. This sample's cell subset or site label indicates: CD45RA+ positively selected. This sequence was found in a man between 18 and 35 years old in good health. Some clones in this sample may be carry-over from other donors' samples. The DNA is as follows: TGTGCCAGCAGCGCCCTTGGGGCAAATGAAAAACTGTTTTTT. This translates into CASSALGANEKLFF. The CDR3, completed at both ends by the reference TRBV9 and TRBJ1-4 genes, gives the full variable domain DSGVTQTPKHLITATGQRVTLRCSPRSGDLSVYWYQQSLDQGLQFLIQYYNGEERAKGNILERFSAQQFPDLHSELNLSSLELGDSALYFCASSALGANEKLFFGSGTQLSVL.